The 6 T cell receptor gamma chains reported below all come from one sample, sequenced in a study of γδ T cells in repeated Plasmodium falciparum infection. TCRdb reran clone calling via CATT on the multiplex PCR reads. Of around 25,000 gamma-chain clones in the sample, around 2.9% were seen once. Vgamma9/Vdelta2+ and Vdelta2-negative gammadelta T cells were flow-sorted from PBMC for bulk sequencing. Material: gamma-delta T cells from blood. The receptor source for this set is a pool of human donors (malaria-infected and uninfected, not separated).

This clone counts as medium-sized. V usage is TRGV4 and J usage is TRGJ1 or TRGJ2. Trimming took 1 base from V and 4 from J; bases not matched to a gene: 1. Germline CDR1 is EGSTGY and CDR2 is YDSYTSSV. This CDR3 comprises 12 residues. The DNA of the CDR3 is TGTGCCACCTGGGATGGATATTATAAGAAACTCTTT. This translates into CATWDGYYKKLF.

This clone was seen a handful of times. A read error is likely here: a far larger clone is one base away. The chain employs TRGV3 and TRGJ1 or TRGJ2. The germline CDR1 and CDR2 sequences are VTNTFY and YDVSTARD (reference sequence). The CDR3 is 15 residues long. CDR3 in amino acids: CATWDRRIFYYKKLF. Written as DNA, the CDR3 is TGTGCCACCTGGGACAGGCGAATCTTCTATTACAAGAAACTCTTT.

Comment on this clone: The likely explanation is a read error, given a far larger clone one base away. Other DNA sequences in the sample encode the same CDR3. The chain combines TRGV4 with TRGJ1 or TRGJ2. Since TCRdb gives no J gene, matching the DNA to germline was used here to assign it. This CDR3 comprises 13 residues. The germline CDR1 and CDR2 sequences are EGSTGY and YDSYTSSV. CDR3 residues: CATWDGILYKKLF. CDR3 nucleotide sequence: TGCGCCACCTGGGATGGGATACTCTATAAGAAACTCTTT.

This clone was observed at least ten times. The TCRdb protein comes from a much larger clone and disagrees with this DNA's translation at residue 15, likely due to a read error; the protein given here is derived from the DNA. The rearrangement uses TRGV9 and TRGJP. The CDR3 totals 17 residues. Germline V gene sequence: CDR1 GITISATS, CDR2 ISYDGTV (reference sequence). CDR3 amino acids: CALWEVLQELGKKIMVF. DNA for the CDR3: TGTGCCTTGTGGGAGGTCCTCCAAGAGTTGGGCAAAAAAATCATGGTATTT.

This clone was counted many times. The TCRdb record carries a much larger clone's protein, which differs from this DNA's translation at residue 3; a read error is the likely cause, and the protein listed here is the DNA translation. The chain combines TRGV4 with TRGJ1 or TRGJ2. TCRdb offers no J gene call, so here the DNA was matched to germline to obtain one. This CDR3 comprises 13 residues. The V gene's germline CDR1 is EGSTGY and CDR2 YDSYTSSV. CDR3 in DNA: TGTGCCGCCTGGGATGGGCCTCGGTATAAGAAACTCTTT. It yields the protein CAAWDGPRYKKLF.

Details on this clone: One base separates it from a far larger clone, so it is likely a read error. Other DNA sequences in the same sample also yield this CDR3. The V gene is TRGV3, the J gene TRGJ1 or TRGJ2. Assignment of the J gene here rests on matching the DNA to germline, because TCRdb gives none. The germline CDR1 and CDR2 sequences are VTNTFY and YDVSTARD (reference sequence). The CDR3 is 14 residues long. The DNA of the CDR3 is TGTGCCACCTGGGACAGTCACCCTTATTACAAGAAACTCTTT. It yields the protein CATWDSHPYYKKLF.